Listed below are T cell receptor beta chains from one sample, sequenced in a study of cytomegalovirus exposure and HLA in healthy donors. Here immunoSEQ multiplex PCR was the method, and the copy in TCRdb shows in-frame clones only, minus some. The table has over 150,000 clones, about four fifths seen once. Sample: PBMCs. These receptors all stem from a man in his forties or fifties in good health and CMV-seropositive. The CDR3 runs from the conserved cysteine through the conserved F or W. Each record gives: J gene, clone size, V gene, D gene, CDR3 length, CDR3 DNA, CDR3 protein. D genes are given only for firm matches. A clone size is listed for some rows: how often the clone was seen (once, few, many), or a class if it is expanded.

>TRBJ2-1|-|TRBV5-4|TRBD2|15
TGTGCCAGCAGCTCGCCCGGGACTAACTTCAATGAGCAGTTCTTC
CASSSPGTNFNEQFF
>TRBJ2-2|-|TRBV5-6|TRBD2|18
TGTGCCAGCAGCTTGGGGCTAGCGGGGAACCTTGACACCGGGGAGCTGTTTTTT
CASSLGLAGNLDTGELFF
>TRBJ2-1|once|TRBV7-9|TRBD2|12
TGTGCCAGCAGCCCTAGCGGGTCGGAGCAGTTCTTC
CASSPSGSEQFF
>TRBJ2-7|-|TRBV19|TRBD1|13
TGTGCCAGTAGTATGGGACAGTACTACGAGCAGTACTTC
CASSMGQYYEQYF
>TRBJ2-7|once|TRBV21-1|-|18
TGTGCCAGCAGCTTTAAGCCCTATCTAGCGGGAGGTTTGAGGGAGCAGTACTTC
CASSFKPYLAGGLREQYF
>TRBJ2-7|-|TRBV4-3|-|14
TGCGCCAGCAGCCCTCATCTTAGCTCCTACGAGCAGTACTTC
CASSPHLSSYEQYF
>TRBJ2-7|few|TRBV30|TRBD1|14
TGTGCCTGGACACTGGGGACAGGGGCCTACGAGCAGTACTTC
CAWTLGTGAYEQYF
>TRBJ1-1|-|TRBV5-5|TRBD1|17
TGTGCCAGCAGCTTGGCGCCCTGGACAGGGGGCGTCTCTGAAGCTTTCTTT
CASSLAPWTGGVSEAFF
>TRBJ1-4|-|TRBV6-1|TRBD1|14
TGTGCCAGCACCCGGGACAGGGGGGATGAAAAACTGTTTTTT
CASTRDRGDEKLFF
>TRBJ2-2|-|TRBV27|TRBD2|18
TGTGCCAGCAGTCCCCCAGGACTAGCGGGAGATCCCACCGGGGAGCTGTTTTTT
CASSPPGLAGDPTGELFF
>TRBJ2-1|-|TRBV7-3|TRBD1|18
TGTGCCAGCAGCTTTACACGACCGGGACAGGGGTCCTACAATGAGCAGTTCTTC
CASSFTRPGQGSYNEQFF
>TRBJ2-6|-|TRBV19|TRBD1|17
TGTGCCAGTAGTCCGGGACAGGGGGCTTCTGGGGCCAACGTCCTGACTTTC
CASSPGQGASGANVLTF
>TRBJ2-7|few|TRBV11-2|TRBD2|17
TGTGCCAGCAGCTTAGCAGGGAGCGGGAGTTATTCGGGGGAGCAGTACTTC
CASSLAGSGSYSGEQYF
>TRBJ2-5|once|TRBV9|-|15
TGTGCCAGCAGCGTAGGCGGGGCTGGCCAAGAGACCCAGTACTTC
CASSVGGAGQETQYF
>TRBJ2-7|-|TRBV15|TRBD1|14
TGTGCCACCAGCTTAGGGACAGAAGTGGGCGAGCAGTACTTC
CATSLGTEVGEQYF
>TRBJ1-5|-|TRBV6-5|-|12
TGTGCCAGCAGTTACATCGGGAAGCCCCAGCATTTT
CASSYIGKPQHF
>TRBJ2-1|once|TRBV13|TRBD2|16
TGTGCCAGCAGCTTAGAGCTAGCGGGGGCCTACAATGAGCAGTTCTTC
CASSLELAGAYNEQFF
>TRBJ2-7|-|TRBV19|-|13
TGTGCCAGTAGTACTACGGTTTACTACGAGCAGTACTTC
CASSTTVYYEQYF
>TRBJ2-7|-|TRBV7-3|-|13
TGTGCCAGCAGCTTAATGGAGTCGGGCGAGCAGTACTTC
CASSLMESGEQYF
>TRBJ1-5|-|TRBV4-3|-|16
TGCGCCAGCAGCCCATTGGGGGGGGGCATATTGGAGCCCCAGCATTTT
CASSPLGGGILEPQHF
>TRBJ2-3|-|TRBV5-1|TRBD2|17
TGCGCCAGCAAAGCTTGGGCGGTCCAGCGGGAGCCAGATACGCAGTATTTT
CASKAWAVQREPDTQYF
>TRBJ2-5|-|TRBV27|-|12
TGTGCCAGCAGTTCCTACCAAGAGACCCAGTACTTC
CASSSYQETQYF
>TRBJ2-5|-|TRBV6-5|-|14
TGTGCCAGCAGTTCATTACAGGGAGGGAAGACCCAGTACTTC
CASSSLQGGKTQYF
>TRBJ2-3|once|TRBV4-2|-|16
TGTGCCAGCAGCCAAGATCAGCGGATGAGCACAGATACGCAGTATTTT
CASSQDQRMSTDTQYF
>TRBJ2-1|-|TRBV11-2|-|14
TGTGCCAGCAGCTTAGATCTTGGCCCTCAGGAGCAGTTCTTC
CASSLDLGPQEQFF
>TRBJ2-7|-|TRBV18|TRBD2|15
TGTGCCAGCTCACCGGGAGCGGGAGTCCCCTACGAGCAGTACTTC
CASSPGAGVPYEQYF
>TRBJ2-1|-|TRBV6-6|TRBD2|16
TGTGCCAGCAGTTACCTGCGACTAGCGGAGTACAATGAGCAGTTCTTC
CASSYLRLAEYNEQFF
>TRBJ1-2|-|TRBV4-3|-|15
TGCGCCAGCAGCCAAGGGCCCACGACGGGCTATGGCTACACCTTC
CASSQGPTTGYGYTF
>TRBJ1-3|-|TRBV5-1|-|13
TGCGCCAGCGGAGTTGACTCTGGAAACACCATATATTTT
CASGVDSGNTIYF
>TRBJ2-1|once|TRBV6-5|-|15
TGTGCCAGCAGTTACAAACCCAGCTCCTACAATGAGCAGTTCTTC
CASSYKPSSYNEQFF
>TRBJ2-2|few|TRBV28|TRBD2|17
TGTGCCAGCAGTTTAGCTTGGCTAGCGGCGGGGACCGGGGAGCTGTTTTTT
CASSLAWLAAGTGELFF
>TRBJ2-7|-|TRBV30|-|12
TGTGCCTGGAGTACGGAGGACTACGAGCAGTACTTC
CAWSTEDYEQYF
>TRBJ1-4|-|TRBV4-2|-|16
TGTGCCAGCAGCCAAGGTCTCAGTGCAACTAATGAAAAACTGTTTTTT
CASSQGLSATNEKLFF
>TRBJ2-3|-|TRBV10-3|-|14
TGTGCCATCAGTGAAGTCCGGGGGACAGATACGCAGTATTTT
CAISEVRGTDTQYF
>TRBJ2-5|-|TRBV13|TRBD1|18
TGTGCCAGCAGCTCCCGGGACAGGGGCACCGAGGGGTACGAGACCCAGTACTTC
CASSSRDRGTEGYETQYF
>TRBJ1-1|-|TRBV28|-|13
TGTGCCAGCAACCGAGACAAGAACACTGAAGCTTTCTTT
CASNRDKNTEAFF
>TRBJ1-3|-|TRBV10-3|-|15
TGTGCCATCAGTGAGTCAGGCAGGGAAGTTCGGACCATATATTTT
CAISESGREVRTIYF
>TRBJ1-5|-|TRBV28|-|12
TGTGCCAGCAGTTTTTTCGGTCAGCCCCAGCATTTT
CASSFFGQPQHF
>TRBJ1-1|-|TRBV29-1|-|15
TGCAGCGTTGGTAGGTCGATCGGGAGGAACACTGAAGCTTTCTTT
CSVGRSIGRNTEAFF
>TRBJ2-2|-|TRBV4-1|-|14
TGCGCCACTAAGGTAGCGGAGAACACCGGGGAGCTGTTTTTT
CATKVAENTGELFF
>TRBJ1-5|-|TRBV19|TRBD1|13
TGTGCCAGTAGTATTGACAGGGGTCAGCCCCAGCATTTT
CASSIDRGQPQHF
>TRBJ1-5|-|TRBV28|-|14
TGTGCCAGCAGTTTATGGGCACAGGATCAGCCCCAGCATTTT
CASSLWAQDQPQHF
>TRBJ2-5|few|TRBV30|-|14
TGTGCCTGGAGTGTATCAGGGTCTCGAGAGACCCAGTACTTC
CAWSVSGSRETQYF
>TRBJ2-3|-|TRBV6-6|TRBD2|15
TGTGCCAGCAACCAACTAGCGGGGGGGCAAGATACGCAGTATTTT
CASNQLAGGQDTQYF
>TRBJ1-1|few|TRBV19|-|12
TGTGCCACCTTCAAAAACAGGGAGGGAGCTTTCTTT
CATFKNREGAFF
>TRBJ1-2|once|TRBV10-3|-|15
TGTGCCATCAGTGATCCGGGGGGATCTAACTATGGCTACACCTTC
CAISDPGGSNYGYTF
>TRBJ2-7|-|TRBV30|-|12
TGTGCCTGCAGGGGATCAGGAGACGAGCAGTACTTC
CACRGSGDEQYF
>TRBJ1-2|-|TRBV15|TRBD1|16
TGTGCCACCAGCAGGCCGGGACAGGGGGAGAACTATGGCTACACCTTC
CATSRPGQGENYGYTF
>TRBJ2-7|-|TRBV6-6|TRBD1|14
TGTGCCAGCAGCCCTGGGACAGGGGTCCACGAGCAGTACTTC
CASSPGTGVHEQYF
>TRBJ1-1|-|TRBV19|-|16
TGTGCCAGTAGTATAGACCTAATGCCAGGAAACACTGAAGCTTTCTTT
CASSIDLMPGNTEAFF
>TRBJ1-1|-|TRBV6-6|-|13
TGTGCCAGCAGGGAGGGGTCCGCGCCTGAAGCTTTCTTT
CASREGSAPEAFF
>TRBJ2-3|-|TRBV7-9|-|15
TGTGCCAGCAGCCTCGGCGGCCGTTCCACAGATACGCAGTATTTT
CASSLGGRSTDTQYF
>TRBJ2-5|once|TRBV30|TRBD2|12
TGTGCCTGGGGGACTACCCAAGAGACCCAGTACTTC
CAWGTTQETQYF
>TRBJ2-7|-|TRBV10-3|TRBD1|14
TGTGCCATCAGTGAACCGACAGGGGCCTACGAGCAGTACTTC
CAISEPTGAYEQYF
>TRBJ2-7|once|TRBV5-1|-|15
TGCGCCAGCAGCTTGTTAACAGGGTCTTCCTACGAGCAGTACTTC
CASSLLTGSSYEQYF